The next 23 T cell receptor beta chains were all read from a single sample in a study of blood T cell repertoires in COVID-19. The method was immunoSEQ multiplex PCR; TCRdb's version includes in-frame clones alone and lacks a portion of them. The sample consists of 250,000 to 300,000 clones, roughly 90% of them appearing once. Sequencing was done on a sample of PBMCs or T cells enriched from blood (not recorded which). The source is a woman in her sixties who had recovered from COVID-19.

This sequence joins TRBV2 and TRBJ1-1, with D tentatively TRBD1 (6 bases). The V end lost 7 bases, the J end lost 1 base, and 10 bases lay between the germline ends. The germline V gene has CDR1 SNHLY and CDR2 FYNNEI. The CDR3 totals 13 residues. Here the CDR3 reads CASIWGQNTEAFF. Here the CDR3 DNA reads TGTGCCAGCATCTGGGGGCAGAACACTGAAGCTTTCTTT. The full variable domain, in which reference TRBV2 and TRBJ1-1 provide the parts outside the CDR3, is EPEVTQTPSHQVTQMGQEVILRCVPISNHLYFYWYRQILGQKVEFLVSFYNNEISEKSEIFDDQFSVERPDGSNFTLKIRSTKLEDSAMYFCASIWGQNTEAFFGQGTRLTVV.

V and J are TRBV5-4 and TRBJ2-2, with D maybe TRBD1 (6 bases). With 4 bases removed from V and 5 bases from J, the gap between germline ends came to 15 bases. The CDR3 is 15 residues long. The germline CDR1 and CDR2 sequences are SGHNT and YYREEE (reference sequence). CDR3 DNA: TGTGCCAGCAGCGCCACAGGGTTAGTAACCGGGGAGCTGTTTTTT. Amino acids: CASSATGLVTGELFF.

This clone was seen more than once but under ten times. The CDR3 is CASSSTGTGGDRSGYTF. Written as DNA, the CDR3 is TGTGCCAGTAGTTCCACCGGGACAGGGGGCGATCGGAGCGGCTACACCTTC. This chain connects TRBV19 to TRBJ1-2, with 12 bases that match TRBD1. Trimming at V came to 5 bases and at J to 8 bases, leaving 15 bases not matched to a gene. From germline, CDR1 is LNHDA and CDR2 SQIVND (reference sequence). The length of the CDR3 is 17 residues.

The genes are TRBV28 and TRBJ2-7, with D possibly being TRBD2 (5 bases). Trimming stripped 7 bases from V and 5 bases from J, with 21 bases between. Germline V gives CDR1 MDHEN, CDR2 SYDVKM. CDR3 size: 15 residues. CDR3 nucleotides: TGTGCCAGCACCCGCTCCCCCGGGGTTGGTGACGAGCAGTACTTC. Its protein product is CASTRSPGVGDEQYF. Supplemented by reference TRBV28 and TRBJ2-7, the full variable domain reads DVKVTQSSRYLVKRTGEKVFLECVQDMDHENMFWYRQDPGLGLRLIYFSYDVKMKEKGDIPEGYSVSREKKERFSLILESASTNQTSMYLCASTRSPGVGDEQYFGPGTRLTVT.

This clone was seen just once. The chain recombines TRBV19 with TRBJ1-1; D remains unclear. Trimming cost V 4 bases and J 5 bases, with 17 bases left between them. The CDR3 has 15 residues. Germline V lookup: CDR1 LNHDA, CDR2 SQIVND (reference sequence). CDR3 sequence reads: CASSNVRGRYTEAFF. The CDR3 DNA is TGTGCCAGTAGTAACGTCCGCGGGCGGTATACTGAAGCTTTCTTT. The full variable domain, completed using reference TRBV19 and TRBJ1-1, is DGGITQSPKYLFRKEGQNVTLSCEQNLNHDAMYWYRQDPGQGLRLIYYSQIVNDFQKGDIAEGYSVSREKKESFPLTVTSAQKNPTAFYLCASSNVRGRYTEAFFGQGTRLTVV.

The CDR3 loop is CASSPIRVNTEAFF. The CDR3 coding sequence is TGTGCCAGCAGTCCAATTCGGGTGAACACTGAAGCTTTCTTT. This sequence joins TRBV7-9 and TRBJ1-1; D not resolved. In germline, CDR1 is SEHNR, CDR2 FQNEAQ (reference sequence). The V end lost 6 bases, the J end lost 0 bases, and 11 bases lay between the germline ends. CDR3 length: 14 residues.

The CDR3 protein is CASSYQQPPNGELFF. DNA of the CDR3: TGTGCCAGCAGTTACCAACAGCCCCCCAACGGGGAGCTGTTTTTT. The rearrangement joins TRBV6-5 to TRBJ2-2, with D hard to call. The CDR3 spans 15 residues. CDR1 and CDR2 from the germline V gene are MNHEY and SVGAGI. Trimming removed 2 bases from V and 7 bases from J, with 14 bases in between.

The chain is built from TRBV5-1 and TRBJ2-1, with TRBD1 matching 8 bases. J gave up 6 bases and V 1 base, and 9 bases lay outside the gene matches. This CDR3 contains 16 residues. Looked up from germline, CDR1 is SGHRS and CDR2 is YFSETQ. In DNA, the CDR3 is TGCGCCAGCAGCTTGACCCGCGGGACAGGAGGCAATGAGCAGTTCTTC. This codes for CASSLTRGTGGNEQFF.

This chain connects TRBV21-1 to TRBJ1-4; whether TRBD1, the table's D call, matches the DNA was not checked. TRBV21-1 is a pseudogene. The CDR3 runs 14 residues. CDR3: CASSKVSGREKLFF. The CDR3 coding sequence is TGTGCCAGCAGCAAAGTCTCAGGGCGTGAAAAACTGTTTTTT.

In this sample, this clone turned up once. The chain's CDR3 is CAWKGRGPFEKLFF. Written as DNA, the CDR3 is TGTGCCTGGAAGGGCAGGGGCCCTTTCGAAAAACTGTTTTTT. The V call is TRBV30, the J call TRBJ1-4, with D tentatively TRBD1 (6 bases). Trimming left V 4 bases short and J 8 bases short, with 17 bases between. The CDR3 totals 14 residues. Germline V gene lookup returns CDR1 GTSNPN and CDR2 SVGIG (reference sequence).

J is TRBJ2-1 and V is TRBV27; the match to TRBD2 covers 9 bases. V shed 7 bases, J shed 7 bases, and the junction held 11 bases outside the gene matches. The CDR3 extends over 15 amino acids. The germline V gene encodes CDR1 MNHEY and CDR2 SMNVEV (reference sequence). The CDR3 coding sequence is TGTGCCAGCATCAAAGGCCTAGCGGGAAGGAATGAGCAGTTCTTC. Encoded protein: CASIKGLAGRNEQFF.

The chain couples TRBV19 to TRBJ1-4, with TRBD1 matching over 9 bases. V gave up 6 bases and J gave up 2 bases; unmatched junction bases: 4. Germline CDR1 is LNHDA and CDR2 is SQIVND (reference sequence). The CDR3 sequence is 15 residues long. The CDR3 is CASSNGQGTNEKLFF. The DNA of the CDR3 is TGTGCCAGTAGCAACGGACAGGGGACTAATGAAAAACTGTTTTTT. Complete variable domain (other parts from reference TRBV19 and TRBJ1-4): DGGITQSPKYLFRKEGQNVTLSCEQNLNHDAMYWYRQDPGQGLRLIYYSQIVNDFQKGDIAEGYSVSREKKESFPLTVTSAQKNPTAFYLCASSNGQGTNEKLFFGSGTQLSVL.

This clone was observed a few times. The chain is built from TRBV7-9 and TRBJ1-1; D is possibly TRBD1 (5 bases). V lost 6 bases and J lost 5, with 7 bases in between. There are 11 residues in the CDR3. CDR1 SEHNR and CDR2 FQNEAQ come from the germline V gene (reference sequence). The CDR3 spells CASRGATEAFF. Here the CDR3 DNA reads TGTGCCAGCAGAGGGGCTACTGAAGCTTTCTTT.

The chain has TRBV14 and TRBJ1-2; D may be TRBD1 (5 bases). Germline-derived CDR1 and CDR2 are SGHDN and FVKESK. CDR3 size: 13 residues. V lost 5 bases and J lost 3, with 10 bases in between. This CDR3 is CASSSGSHYGYTF. The CDR3 bases are TGTGCCAGCAGCTCAGGGTCTCACTATGGCTACACCTTC.

This clone was seen just once. The genes are TRBV5-1 and TRBJ2-3, with 8 bases that match TRBD2. J gave up 0 bases and V 6 bases, and 6 bases lay outside the gene matches. The CDR3 runs to 15 residues. Germline V gene sequence: CDR1 SGHRS, CDR2 YFSETQ. This CDR3 reads CASKRAGESTDTQYF. DNA for the CDR3: TGCGCCAGCAAGAGAGCGGGAGAGAGCACAGATACGCAGTATTTT.

V and J are TRBV29-1 and TRBJ2-6, with D hard to call. The CDR3 extends over 11 amino acids. V lost 6 bases, J lost 5 bases, and 5 bases lay in between. CDR1 and CDR2 (germline): SQVTM, ANQGSEA. As DNA, the CDR3 is TGCAGCGTCCTCCGGGCCAACGTCCTGACTTTC. This encodes CSVLRANVLTF.

The chain is built from TRBV7-9 and TRBJ2-5; weak D call: TRBD1 (6 bases). Trimming cost V 5 bases and J 1 base, with 11 bases left between them. The CDR3 covers 14 residues. The germline V gene encodes CDR1 SEHNR and CDR2 FQNEAQ (reference sequence). This CDR3 reads CASSPGTFQETQYF. CDR3 bases: TGTGCCAGCAGCCCTGGGACATTCCAAGAGACCCAGTACTTC.

J is TRBJ2-2 and V is TRBV6-4; D may be TRBD1 (5 bases). V lost 5 bases to trimming and J lost 1 base, with 8 bases between them. Germline-derived CDR1 and CDR2 are MRHNA and SNTAGT. CDR3 size: 14 residues. In DNA, the CDR3 is TGTGCCAGCAGTCCCGACAGGAACACCGGGGAGCTGTTTTTT. This gives the protein CASSPDRNTGELFF.

This clone has more than one count but fewer than ten. The chain joins TRBV2 to TRBJ2-7, with D perhaps matching TRBD1 (5 bases). Germline CDR1 is SNHLY and CDR2 is FYNNEI. The CDR3 covers 13 residues. V dropped 7 bases and J dropped 6 bases, with 16 bases sitting between them. The CDR3 is CASTRQLPGEQYF. CDR3 coding DNA: TGTGCCAGCACCAGACAGCTACCGGGCGAGCAGTACTTC. Full variable domain (rest looked up from reference TRBV2 and TRBJ2-7): EPEVTQTPSHQVTQMGQEVILRCVPISNHLYFYWYRQILGQKVEFLVSFYNNEISEKSEIFDDQFSVERPDGSNFTLKIRSTKLEDSAMYFCASTRQLPGEQYFGPGTRLTVT.

The V and J genes are TRBV28 and TRBJ2-3, with a weak D call TRBD2 (5 bases). V lost 3 bases and J 5 bases, leaving 15 bases between the germline ends. CDR1 and CDR2 (germline): MDHEN, SYDVKM. This CDR3 contains 15 residues. CDR3 residues: CASSFGLTNGDTQYF. The CDR3 nucleotides read TGTGCCAGCAGTTTCGGACTCACCAACGGAGATACGCAGTATTTT.

J is TRBJ2-5 and V is TRBV28; no clear D. CDR1 is MDHEN and CDR2 is SYDVKM in the germline V gene. This CDR3 is 14 amino acids long. The germline V and J ends were trimmed by 7 bases and 5 bases, with 17 bases remaining between them. CDR3 region: CASTPATRWETQYF. The CDR3 DNA reads TGTGCCAGCACCCCCGCCACCCGGTGGGAGACCCAGTACTTC.

V gene TRBV6-5 combines with J gene TRBJ1-6; possibly TRBD1 for D (6 bases). The CDR3 length is 14 residues. V dropped 6 bases and J dropped 8 bases, with 14 bases sitting between them. Germline values: CDR1 MNHEY, CDR2 SVGAGI. CDR3 nucleotides: TGTGCCAGCAGCCGCGGACAGAGGGATTCACCCCTCCACTTT. The encoded protein is CASSRGQRDSPLHF.

The V call is TRBV6-1, the J call TRBJ1-2, with 9 bases aligning to TRBD1. Germline V gives CDR1 MNHNS, CDR2 SASEGT. V trimming: 4 bases; J trimming: 4 bases; junction bases outside the gene matches: 10. The CDR3 length is 16 residues. The DNA of the CDR3 is TGTGCCAGCAGTGGCCCCCAGACAGGGGGGTTCTATGGCTACACCTTC. Residues: CASSGPQTGGFYGYTF.